The clone carrying this T cell receptor beta chain has at least ten counts. Its antigen is as yet unknown. Unsorted libraries were prepared from 2 million PBMCs that had been stored at -80 C. The cDNA was generated by 5'RACE with 10-nucleotide random UMIs. From 15-18 subjects, over 170 million TCR-beta sequences were obtained in each sequencing run. TCRdb itself ran the 5' RACE reads through MiXCR, one entry per CDR3 protein. This sample has 55,000 to 75,000 distinct CDR3 sequences, with about 13% found just once. CDR1 and CDR2 from the germline V gene are SGHRS and YFSETQ. This CDR3 spans 16 amino acids. Trimming removed 6 bases from V and 0 bases from J, with 16 bases in between. This sample is drawn from a study of neurological immune-mediated disorders. Study conclusions and caveats: Across subjects, no CDR3 amino acid sequence appeared in expanded clones of more than one subject, a finding that suggested private repertoires in all groups.

This sequence was found in an older woman with HTLV-1-associated myelopathy (HAM/TSP). V gene TRBV5-1 combines with J gene TRBJ2-1; no clear D. The sequenced material came from PBMCs. DNA for the CDR3: TGCGCCAGCACCCATACGAAGGACCCCTCCTACAATGAGCAGTTCTTC. This sequence encodes CASTHTKDPSYNEQFF. The whole variable domain, filled in from reference TRBV5-1 and TRBJ2-1, reads KAGVTQTPRYLIKTRGQQVTLSCSPISGHRSVSWYQQTPGQGLQFLFEYFSETQRNKGNFPGRFSGRQFSNSRSEMNVSTLELGDSALYLCASTHTKDPSYNEQFFGPGTRLTVL.